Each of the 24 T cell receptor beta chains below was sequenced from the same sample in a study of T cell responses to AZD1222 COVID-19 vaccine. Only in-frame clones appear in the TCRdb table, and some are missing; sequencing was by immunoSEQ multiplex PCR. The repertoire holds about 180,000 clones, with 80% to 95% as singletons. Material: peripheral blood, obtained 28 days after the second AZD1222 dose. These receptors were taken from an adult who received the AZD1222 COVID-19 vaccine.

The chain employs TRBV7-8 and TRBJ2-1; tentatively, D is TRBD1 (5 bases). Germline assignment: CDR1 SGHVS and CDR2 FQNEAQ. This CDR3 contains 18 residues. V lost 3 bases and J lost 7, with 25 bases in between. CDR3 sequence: CASSFARQLQGRGNEQFF. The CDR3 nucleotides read TGTGCCAGCAGCTTCGCTCGGCAACTCCAGGGCCGCGGTAATGAGCAGTTCTTC. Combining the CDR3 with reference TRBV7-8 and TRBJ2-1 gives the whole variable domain GAGVSQSPRYKVAKRGQDVALRCDPISGHVSLFWYQQALGQGPEFLTYFQNEAQLDKSGLPSDRFFAERPEGSVSTLKIQRTQQEDSAVYLCASSFARQLQGRGNEQFFGPGTRLTVL.

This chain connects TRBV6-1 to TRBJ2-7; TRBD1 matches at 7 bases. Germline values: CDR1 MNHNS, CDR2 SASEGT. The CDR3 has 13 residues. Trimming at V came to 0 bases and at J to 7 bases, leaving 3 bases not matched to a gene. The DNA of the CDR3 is TGTGCCAGCAGTGAAGCGACAGGGCTGGAGCAGTACTTC. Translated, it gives CASSEATGLEQYF.

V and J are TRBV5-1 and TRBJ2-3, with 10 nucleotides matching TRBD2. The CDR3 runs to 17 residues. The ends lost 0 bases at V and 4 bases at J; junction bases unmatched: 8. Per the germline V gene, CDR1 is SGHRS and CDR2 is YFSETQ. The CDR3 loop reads CASSLGLAGVSADTQYF. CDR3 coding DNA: TGCGCCAGCAGCTTGGGGCTAGCGGGAGTCTCAGCAGATACGCAGTATTTT.

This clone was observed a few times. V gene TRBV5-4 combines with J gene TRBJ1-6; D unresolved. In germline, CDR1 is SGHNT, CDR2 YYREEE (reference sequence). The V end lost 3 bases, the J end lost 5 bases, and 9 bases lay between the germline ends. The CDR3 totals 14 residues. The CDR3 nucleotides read TGTGCCAGCAGCTGGGCCATGGATAATTCACCCCTCCACTTT. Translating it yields CASSWAMDNSPLHF.

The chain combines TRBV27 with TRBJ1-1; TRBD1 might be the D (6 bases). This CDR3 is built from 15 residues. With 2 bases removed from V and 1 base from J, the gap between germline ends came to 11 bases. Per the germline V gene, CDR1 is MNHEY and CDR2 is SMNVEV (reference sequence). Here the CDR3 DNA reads TGTGCCAGCAGTTTAGGGGGGCGCGGGAACACTGAAGCTTTCTTT. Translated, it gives CASSLGGRGNTEAFF.

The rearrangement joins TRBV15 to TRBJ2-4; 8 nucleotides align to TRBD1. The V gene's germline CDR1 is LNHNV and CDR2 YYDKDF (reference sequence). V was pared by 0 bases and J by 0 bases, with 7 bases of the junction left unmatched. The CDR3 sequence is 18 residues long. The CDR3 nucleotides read TGTGCCACCAGCAGAGATCGCCGGGACAGGATAGCCAAAAACATTCAGTACTTC. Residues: CATSRDRRDRIAKNIQYF.

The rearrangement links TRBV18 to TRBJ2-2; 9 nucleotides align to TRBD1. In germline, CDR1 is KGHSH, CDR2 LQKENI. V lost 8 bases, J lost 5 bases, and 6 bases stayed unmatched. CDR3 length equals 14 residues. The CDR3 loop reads CASKGQGETGELFF. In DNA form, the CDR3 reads TGTGCCAGCAAGGGACAGGGAGAGACCGGGGAGCTGTTTTTT.

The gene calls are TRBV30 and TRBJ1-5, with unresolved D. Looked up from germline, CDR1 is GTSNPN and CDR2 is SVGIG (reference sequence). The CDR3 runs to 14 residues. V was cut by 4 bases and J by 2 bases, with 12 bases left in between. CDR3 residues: CAWNGEFGNQPQHF. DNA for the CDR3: TGTGCCTGGAATGGGGAGTTCGGCAATCAGCCCCAGCATTTT.

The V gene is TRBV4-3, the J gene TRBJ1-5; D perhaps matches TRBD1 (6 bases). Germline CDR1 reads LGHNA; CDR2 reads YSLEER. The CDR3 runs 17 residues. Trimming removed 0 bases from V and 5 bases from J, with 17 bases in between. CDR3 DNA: TGCGCCAGCAGCCAAGATAGGGCAAGGGGACACTATCAGCCCCAGCATTTT. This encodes CASSQDRARGHYQPQHF.

DNA for the CDR3: TGTGCCAGCTCACTACAGCGGGTTAGCAATCAGCCCCAGCATTTT. Protein: CASSLQRVSNQPQHF. This chain connects TRBV18 to TRBJ1-5; D call uncertain. V was shortened by 4 bases and J by 0 bases, with 10 bases between the two germline ends. This CDR3 spans 15 amino acids. The germline gives CDR1 KGHSH, CDR2 LQKENI.

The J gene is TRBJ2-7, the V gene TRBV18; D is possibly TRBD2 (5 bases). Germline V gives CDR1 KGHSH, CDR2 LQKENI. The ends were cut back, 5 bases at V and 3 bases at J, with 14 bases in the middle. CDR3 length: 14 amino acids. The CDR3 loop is CASSEGVAGYEQYF. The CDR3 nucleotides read TGTGCCAGCTCAGAGGGTGTGGCAGGCTACGAGCAGTACTTC.

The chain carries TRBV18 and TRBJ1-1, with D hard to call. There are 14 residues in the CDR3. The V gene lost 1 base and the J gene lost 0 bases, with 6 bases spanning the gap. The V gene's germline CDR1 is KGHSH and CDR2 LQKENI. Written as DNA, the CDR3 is TGTGCCAGCTCACCACTAAGCATGAACACTGAAGCTTTCTTT. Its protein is CASSPLSMNTEAFF.

CDR3 DNA sequence: TGTGCCAGCAGTTTATACCGATCCGGGCAGCCAAACTACGAGCAGTACTTC. This sequence encodes CASSLYRSGQPNYEQYF. The V call is TRBV27, the J call TRBJ2-7; no clear D gene. CDR1 MNHEY and CDR2 SMNVEV come from the germline V gene (reference sequence). The CDR3 extends over 17 amino acids. Trimming stripped 1 base from V and 3 bases from J, with 19 bases between.

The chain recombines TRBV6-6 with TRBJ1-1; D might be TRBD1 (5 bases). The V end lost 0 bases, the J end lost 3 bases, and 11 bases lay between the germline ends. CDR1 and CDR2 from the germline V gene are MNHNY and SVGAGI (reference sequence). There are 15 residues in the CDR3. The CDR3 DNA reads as TGTGCCAGCAGTTACTCCCAGGGTATGGACACTGAAGCTTTCTTT. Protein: CASSYSQGMDTEAFF.

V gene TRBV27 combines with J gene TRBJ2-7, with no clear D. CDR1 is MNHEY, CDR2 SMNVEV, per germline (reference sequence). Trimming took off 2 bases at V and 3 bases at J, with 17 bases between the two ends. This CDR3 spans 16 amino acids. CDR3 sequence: CASSLVGPRTVYEQYF. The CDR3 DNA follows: TGTGCCAGCAGTTTAGTAGGTCCCAGGACCGTCTACGAGCAGTACTTC.

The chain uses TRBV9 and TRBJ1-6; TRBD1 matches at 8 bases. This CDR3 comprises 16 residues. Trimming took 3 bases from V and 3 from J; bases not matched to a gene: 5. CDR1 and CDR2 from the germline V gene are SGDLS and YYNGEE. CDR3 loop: CASSETGGYYNSPLHF. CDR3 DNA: TGTGCCAGCAGCGAAACAGGGGGATACTATAATTCACCCCTCCACTTT. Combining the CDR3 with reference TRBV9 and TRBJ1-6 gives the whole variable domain DSGVTQTPKHLITATGQRVTLRCSPRSGDLSVYWYQQSLDQGLQFLIQYYNGEERAKGNILERFSAQQFPDLHSELNLSSLELGDSALYFCASSETGGYYNSPLHFGNGTRLTVT.

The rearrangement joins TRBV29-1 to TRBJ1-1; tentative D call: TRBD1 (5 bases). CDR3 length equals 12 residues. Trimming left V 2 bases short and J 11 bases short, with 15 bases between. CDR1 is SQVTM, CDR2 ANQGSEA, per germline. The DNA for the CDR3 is TGCAGCGTTGAATCCACGGGGCAGGAGGCTTTCTTT. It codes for CSVESTGQEAFF.

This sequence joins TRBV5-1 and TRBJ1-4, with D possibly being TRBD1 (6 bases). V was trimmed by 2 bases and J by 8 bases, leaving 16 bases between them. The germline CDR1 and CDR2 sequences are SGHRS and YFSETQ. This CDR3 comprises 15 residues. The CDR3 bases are TGCGCCAGCAGCTTTGGACAGCCTCGGAAGGAAAAACTGTTTTTT. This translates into CASSFGQPRKEKLFF.

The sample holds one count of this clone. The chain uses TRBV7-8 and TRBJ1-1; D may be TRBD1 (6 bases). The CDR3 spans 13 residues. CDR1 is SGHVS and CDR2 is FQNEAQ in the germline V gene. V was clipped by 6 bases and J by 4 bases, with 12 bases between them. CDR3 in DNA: TGTGCCAGCAGTCCGGTGGGGGCCACTGAAGCTTTCTTT. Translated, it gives CASSPVGATEAFF.

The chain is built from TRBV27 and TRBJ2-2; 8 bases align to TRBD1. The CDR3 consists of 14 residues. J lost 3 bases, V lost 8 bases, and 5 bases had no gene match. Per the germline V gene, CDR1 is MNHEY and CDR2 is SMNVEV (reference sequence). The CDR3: CASAWDRYTGELFF. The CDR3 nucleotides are TGTGCCAGCGCATGGGACAGGTACACCGGGGAGCTGTTTTTT.

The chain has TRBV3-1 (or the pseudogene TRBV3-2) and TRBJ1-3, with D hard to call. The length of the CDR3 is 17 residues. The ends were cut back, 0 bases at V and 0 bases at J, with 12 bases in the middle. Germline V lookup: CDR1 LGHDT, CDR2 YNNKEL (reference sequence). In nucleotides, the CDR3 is TGTGCCAGCAGCCAAGATCTTGTAACAATCTCTGGAAACACCATATATTTT. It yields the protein CASSQDLVTISGNTIYF.

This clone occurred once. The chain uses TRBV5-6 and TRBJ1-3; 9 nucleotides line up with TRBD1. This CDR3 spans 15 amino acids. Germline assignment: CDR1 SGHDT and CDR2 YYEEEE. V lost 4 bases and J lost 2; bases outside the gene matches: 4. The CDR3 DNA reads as TGTGCCAGCAGCCGGGGACAGGGAACTGGAAACACCATATATTTT. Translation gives CASSRGQGTGNTIYF.

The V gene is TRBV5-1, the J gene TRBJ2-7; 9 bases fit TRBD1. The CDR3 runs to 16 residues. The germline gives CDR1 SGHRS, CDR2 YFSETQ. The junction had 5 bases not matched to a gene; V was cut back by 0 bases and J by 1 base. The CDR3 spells CASSLAAGTGSYEQYF. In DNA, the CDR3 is TGCGCCAGCAGCTTGGCCGCAGGGACAGGGTCCTACGAGCAGTACTTC. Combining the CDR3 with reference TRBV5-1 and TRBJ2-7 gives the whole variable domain KAGVTQTPRYLIKTRGQQVTLSCSPISGHRSVSWYQQTPGQGLQFLFEYFSETQRNKGNFPGRFSGRQFSNSRSEMNVSTLELGDSALYLCASSLAAGTGSYEQYFGPGTRLTVT.

CDR3 nucleotides: TGTGCCAGCAGTGACAGGGGGTTCGGCGAGCAGTACTTC. Residues: CASSDRGFGEQYF. This chain uses TRBV2 with TRBJ2-7; TRBD1 agrees at 7 bases. V dropped 3 bases and J dropped 6; count of bases not matched to a gene: 5. The CDR3 has 13 amino acids. Germline V gives CDR1 SNHLY, CDR2 FYNNEI. Complete variable domain (other parts from reference TRBV2 and TRBJ2-7): EPEVTQTPSHQVTQMGQEVILRCVPISNHLYFYWYRQILGQKVEFLVSFYNNEISEKSEIFDDQFSVERPDGSNFTLKIRSTKLEDSAMYFCASSDRGFGEQYFGPGTRLTVT.